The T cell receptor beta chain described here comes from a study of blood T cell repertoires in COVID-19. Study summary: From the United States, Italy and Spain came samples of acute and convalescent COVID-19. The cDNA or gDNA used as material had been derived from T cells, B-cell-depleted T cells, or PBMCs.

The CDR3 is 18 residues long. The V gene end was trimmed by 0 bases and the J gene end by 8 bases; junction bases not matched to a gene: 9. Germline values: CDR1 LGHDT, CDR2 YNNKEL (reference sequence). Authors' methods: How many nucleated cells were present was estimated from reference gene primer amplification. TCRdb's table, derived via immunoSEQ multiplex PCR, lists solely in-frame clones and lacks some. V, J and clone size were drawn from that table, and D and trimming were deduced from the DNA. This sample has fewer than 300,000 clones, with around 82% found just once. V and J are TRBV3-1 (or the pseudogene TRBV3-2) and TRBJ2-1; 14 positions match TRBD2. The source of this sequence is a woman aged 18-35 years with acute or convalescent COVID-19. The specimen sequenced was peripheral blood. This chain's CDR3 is CASSQDRGGLAGVYEQFF. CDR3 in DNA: TGTGCCAGCAGCCAAGATCGGGGGGGACTAGCGGGAGTTTATGAGCAGTTCTTC.